Listed here are 10 T cell receptor beta chains from one sample, sequenced in a study of beta chain features in type 1 diabetes. Study results and caveats: Shorter TCRB CDR3s, moderately but significantly so, marked every one of the four CD4+ subsets in Type 1 diabetes patients.

Isolated RNA was reverse transcribed in full, so expressed TCRB transcripts were sequenced. Sequencing was performed with immunoSEQ multiplex PCR; in TCRdb, only in-frame clones are kept and a portion is missing. The sample lists 200,000 to 250,000 clones, around 15% seen once, with approximately 0.086% in the top ten. These TCRs' antigens remain unknown. The sequencing input was naive CD4+ T cells from blood. The source is a man in his thirties or forties with type 1 diabetes.

In this sample, this clone turned up a few times. The chain combines TRBV30 with TRBJ2-7; D is ambiguous. V was trimmed by 2 bases and J by 1 base, leaving 9 bases between them. Germline lookup yields CDR1 GTSNPN and CDR2 SVGIG (reference sequence). The CDR3 has 13 amino acids. CDR3: CAWSSGQSYEQYF. CDR3 bases: TGTGCCTGGAGTTCGGGTCAGTCCTACGAGCAGTACTTC.

This clone has more than one count but fewer than ten. The rearrangement uses TRBV4-3 and TRBJ2-1; TRBD2 agrees at 7 bases. V was clipped by 0 bases and J by 7 bases; unmatched bases: 6. The CDR3 totals 15 residues. In germline, CDR1 is LGHNA, CDR2 YSLEER. DNA for the CDR3: TGCGCCAGCAGCCAAGAAGCGGGAATAGTAAATGAGCAGTTCTTC. Protein sequence: CASSQEAGIVNEQFF.

This clone was seen a handful of times. V and J are TRBV2 and TRBJ2-1, with 7 bases matching TRBD1. Germline lookup yields CDR1 SNHLY and CDR2 FYNNEI. The junction had 5 bases not matched to a gene; V was cut back by 7 bases and J by 5 bases. This CDR3 contains 13 residues. In DNA form, the CDR3 reads TGTGCCAGCAACTACAGGGGAAACAATGAGCAGTTCTTC. It is translated as CASNYRGNNEQFF.

This clone was detected a few times. The CDR3 DNA reads TGCGCCAGCAGCTTGATCGGGACTAGCGGGAGAGGCGGGGAGCTGTTTTTT. Its translation is CASSLIGTSGRGGELFF. This sequence joins TRBV5-1 and TRBJ2-2; 14 bases are a match to TRBD2. V was clipped by 1 base and J by 7 bases; unmatched bases: 6. The CDR3 consists of 17 residues. From germline, CDR1 is SGHRS and CDR2 YFSETQ.

This clone showed up just a few times. The chain has TRBV30 and TRBJ1-4, with a possible D match to TRBD1 (5 bases). Germline CDR1 is GTSNPN and CDR2 is SVGIG (reference sequence). The CDR3 totals 12 residues. Trimming shortened V by 1 base and J by 5 bases, and 5 bases separated the two germline ends. The CDR3 nucleotides are TGTGCCTGGAGTGGGGGCAATGAAAAACTGTTTTTT. Residues: CAWSGGNEKLFF.

This clone was detected a few times. The chain uses TRBV7-2 and TRBJ1-2; D is undetermined. CDR1 is SGHTA, CDR2 FQGNSA, per germline. The CDR3 is 11 amino acids. The V and J ends lost 5 bases and 3 bases respectively, with 4 bases between them. In nucleotides, the CDR3 is TGTGCCAGCAGCCCAGACTATGGCTACACCTTC. Amino acids: CASSPDYGYTF.

This clone has more than one count but fewer than ten. The chain is built from TRBV28 and TRBJ2-3; a weak D match, TRBD1 (6 bases). This CDR3 region has 14 residues. Germline V CDR1 and CDR2: MDHEN, SYDVKM. Trimming stripped 5 bases from V and 0 bases from J, with 9 bases between. The CDR3 coding sequence is TGTGCCAGCAGTCCACAGGGAAGCACAGATACGCAGTATTTT. It is translated as CASSPQGSTDTQYF. The full variable domain, in which reference TRBV28 and TRBJ2-3 provide the parts outside the CDR3, is DVKVTQSSRYLVKRTGEKVFLECVQDMDHENMFWYRQDPGLGLRLIYFSYDVKMKEKGDIPEGYSVSREKKERFSLILESASTNQTSMYLCASSPQGSTDTQYFGPGTRLTVL.

This clone was detected a few times. The chain combines TRBV2 with TRBJ2-4, with TRBD1 identical over 8 bases. V lost 8 bases and J lost 14; bases outside the gene matches: 8. CDR1 SNHLY and CDR2 FYNNEI come from the germline V gene. The CDR3 consists of 11 residues. CDR3 sequence reads: CASSEQGDEYF. The DNA for the CDR3 is TGTGCCAGCTCCGAACAGGGGGATGAGTACTTC. The full variable domain, rest sourced from reference TRBV2 and TRBJ2-4, is EPEVTQTPSHQVTQMGQEVILRCVPISNHLYFYWYRQILGQKVEFLVSFYNNEISEKSEIFDDQFSVERPDGSNFTLKIRSTKLEDSAMYFCASSEQGDEYFGAGTRLSVL.

The V call is TRBV6-5, the J call TRBJ2-6; D remains unclear. V dropped 5 bases and J dropped 2 bases, with 4 bases sitting between them. Germline V CDR1 and CDR2: MNHEY, SVGAGI. The CDR3 length is 13 residues. CDR3 sequence reads: CASSLPGANVLTF. The CDR3 bases are TGTGCCAGCAGTCTCCCTGGGGCCAACGTCCTGACTTTC.

This clone was recorded a few times. At the DNA level, this CDR3 is encoded by other sequences in the same sample as well. This chain links TRBV5-1 with TRBJ2-1; D remains ambiguous. The V end lost 0 bases, the J end lost 6 bases, and 4 bases lay between the germline ends. Germline CDR1 reads SGHRS; CDR2 reads YFSETQ. The CDR3 consists of 12 residues. CDR3 in amino acids: CASSLEGNEQFF. The CDR3 nucleotides are TGCGCCAGCAGCTTGGAAGGCAATGAGCAGTTCTTC.